This T cell receptor (beta chain) was recorded in a study of cytomegalovirus exposure and HLA in healthy donors. Study results and limitations: Overall, roughly 150 TCR beta chains were annotated as cytomegalovirus-associated. A later look showed TCR association rates differing by HLA locus, highest for DRB1 and lowest for HLA-C. Sequencing likely generated an artifact that appeared as a cluster of highly shared sequence variants.

Amplification used 60 Vbeta primers and 13 Jbeta primers. Sequenced by immunoSEQ multiplex PCR; TCRdb stores in-frame clones only, minus some. The sample lists some 180,000 clones, 77% occurring once. Germline assignment: CDR1 MGHRA and CDR2 YSYEKL. The CDR3 is made up of 15 amino acids. V shed 0 bases and J shed 6 bases, with 12 bases lying between them. A word on this clone: As yet, its antigen is unknown.

The material sequenced was PBMCs. The origin of this receptor is a woman aged 60-75 years in good health and CMV-seropositive. V gene TRBV4-1 combines with J gene TRBJ2-1; D may be TRBD1 (7 bases). The CDR3 bases are TGCGCCAGCAGCCAAGAGGACAGGAGGGGCAATGAGCAGTTCTTC. Its translation: CASSQEDRRGNEQFF.